A single sample gave rise to the 3 T cell receptor beta chains below, sequenced in a study of T cell changes during pregnancy in multiple sclerosis. Repertoires were generated with immunoSEQ multiplex PCR, while TCRdb's copy carries only in-frame clones and drops some. This table holds 60,000 to 85,000 clones, just under 95% found once. The sample was peripheral blood, taken after pregnancy. The receptors shown here come from a female donor in good health, enrolled as a control in a pregnancy study.

The chain uses TRBV6-5 and TRBJ2-7; 10 bases are a match to TRBD1. Losses at the gene ends were 6 bases for V and 3 bases for J; bases not matched to a gene: 5. Germline V lookup: CDR1 MNHEY, CDR2 SVGAGI. CDR3 length equals 14 residues. The CDR3 is CASSLTGGGYEQYF. The CDR3 coding sequence is TGTGCCAGCAGCCTGACAGGGGGCGGCTACGAGCAGTACTTC.

The V call is TRBV27, the J call TRBJ1-2, with unresolved D. The CDR3 contains 11 residues. Germline CDR1 and CDR2: MNHEY and SMNVEV (reference sequence). V gave up 8 bases and J gave up 4 bases, with 8 bases separating them. The CDR3 bases are TGTGCCAGCTCGGAGGGCTATGGCTACACCTTC. This translates into CASSEGYGYTF.

The rearrangement uses TRBV28 and TRBJ1-1, with D perhaps TRBD1 (6 bases). V dropped 5 bases and J dropped 0 bases, with 16 bases sitting between them. The CDR3 is 16 residues long. Germline CDR1 MDHEN, CDR2 SYDVKM. The CDR3 DNA is TGTGCCAGCAGTCTCACGACGAGGGGGATGAACACTGAAGCTTTCTTT. This sequence encodes CASSLTTRGMNTEAFF.